This T cell receptor beta chain was captured in a study of T cell responses to AZD1222 COVID-19 vaccine. Whole-study results and caveats: Possibly, clonal diversity was underestimated; donors were largely white British and included more females. After the peak T cell response, and only then, were repertoires sampled.

Comments on this clone: Antigen unknown. This same CDR3 is encoded by further DNA sequences in the sample.

Profiling relied on immunoSEQ multiplex PCR, and the TCRdb table lists in-frame clones only, not all of them. Counted here are around 150,000 clones, approximately 94% occurring once; the ten biggest clones make up under 6%. CDR1 is SGHTA, CDR2 FQGNSA, per germline. This CDR3 is built from 15 residues. Trimming took 5 bases from V and 3 from J; bases not matched to a gene: 4. The chain carries TRBV7-2 and TRBJ2-1; 10 bases are a match to TRBD2. The clonotype originates from an adult who received the AZD1222 COVID-19 vaccine. Sequencing was performed on peripheral blood, taken 28 days after the second AZD1222 dose. DNA of the CDR3: TGTGCCAGCAGCCCCCGGACTAGCGGCTACAATGAGCAGTTCTTC. Protein: CASSPRTSGYNEQFF.